The clone carrying this TCR beta chain is deemed medium-sized (0.01 to 0.1%). Its antigen is currently unknown. Produced via immunoSEQ multiplex PCR; TCRdb's table is partial and in-frame only. The top ten clones hold 9.5% to 10% of a sample with around 80,000 clones, just under 75% of them seen once. The CDR3 is 19 residues long. CDR1 and CDR2 (germline): LGHNT, FRNRAP. The ends lost 0 bases at V and 2 bases at J; junction bases unmatched: 11. This record comes from a study of radiotherapy plus CTLA-4 blockade in lung cancer. Study overall: Patients showed objective responses in about 18% of cases and disease control in around 30%.

CTLA-4 blockade with ipilimumab, together with focal radiation, was given to patients with chemo-refractory metastatic non-small-cell lung cancer. Study conclusions and caveats: Among blood TCR repertoires after radiotherapy plus ipilimumab, tumor-derived clones expanded.

This chain joins TRBV12-5 and TRBJ1-5; the match to TRBD1 covers 9 bases. The source is a human donor with non-small cell lung cancer whose response to radiotherapy plus ipilimumab could not be evaluated. The sequences come from peripheral blood, collected from a patient treated with radiotherapy plus ipilimumab. CDR3 sequence (DNA): TGTGCTAGTGGTTTGGTAGCTGGACAGGGGAATATGGGCAATCAGCCCCAGCATTTT. It encodes CASGLVAGQGNMGNQPQHF.